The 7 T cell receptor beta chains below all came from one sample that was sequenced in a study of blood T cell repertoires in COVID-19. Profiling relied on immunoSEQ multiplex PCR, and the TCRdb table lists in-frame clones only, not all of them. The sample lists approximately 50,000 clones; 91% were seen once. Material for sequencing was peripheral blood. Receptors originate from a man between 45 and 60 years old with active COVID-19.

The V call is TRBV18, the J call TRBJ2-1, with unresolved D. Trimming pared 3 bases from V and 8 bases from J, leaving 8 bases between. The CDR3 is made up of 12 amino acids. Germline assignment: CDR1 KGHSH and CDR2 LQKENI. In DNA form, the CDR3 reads TGTGCCAGCTCACCGAGAATCTATGAGCAGTTCTTC. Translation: CASSPRIYEQFF.

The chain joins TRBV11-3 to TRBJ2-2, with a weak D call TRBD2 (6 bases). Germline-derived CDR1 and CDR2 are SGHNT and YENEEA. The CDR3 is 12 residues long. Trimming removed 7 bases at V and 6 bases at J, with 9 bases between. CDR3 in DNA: TGTGCCAGCAAAGGAGGGTCCGGGGAGCTGTTTTTT. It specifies CASKGGSGELFF. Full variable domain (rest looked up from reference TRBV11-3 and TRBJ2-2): EAGVVQSPRYKIIEKKQPVAFWCNPISGHNTLYWYLQNLGQGPELLIRYENEEAVDDSQLPKDRFSAERLKGVDSTLKIQPAELGDSAVYLCASKGGSGELFFGEGSRLTVL.

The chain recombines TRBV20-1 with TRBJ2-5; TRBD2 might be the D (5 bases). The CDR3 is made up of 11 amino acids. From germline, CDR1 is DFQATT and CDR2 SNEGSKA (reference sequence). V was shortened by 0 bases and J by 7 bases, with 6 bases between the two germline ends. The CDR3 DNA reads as TGCAGTGCTAGAGAACGGGGGACCCAGTACTTC. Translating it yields CSARERGTQYF.

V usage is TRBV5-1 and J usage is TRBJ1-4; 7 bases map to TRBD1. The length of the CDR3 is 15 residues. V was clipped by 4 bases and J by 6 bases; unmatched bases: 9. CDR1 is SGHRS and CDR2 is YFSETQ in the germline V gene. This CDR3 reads CASSTDSGGHEKLFF. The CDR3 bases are TGCGCCAGCAGCACAGACTCAGGGGGGCATGAAAAACTGTTTTTT.

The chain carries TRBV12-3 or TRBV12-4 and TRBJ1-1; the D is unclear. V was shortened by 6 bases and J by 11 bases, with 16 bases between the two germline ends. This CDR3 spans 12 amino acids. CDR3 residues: CASSPRGRAAFF. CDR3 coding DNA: TGTGCCAGCAGCCCCCGGGGTCGTGCGGCTTTCTTT.

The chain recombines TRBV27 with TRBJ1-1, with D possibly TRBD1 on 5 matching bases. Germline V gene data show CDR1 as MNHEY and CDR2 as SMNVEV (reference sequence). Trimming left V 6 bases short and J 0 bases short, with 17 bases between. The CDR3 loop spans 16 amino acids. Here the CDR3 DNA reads TGTGCCAGCAGGACAATATCAGGGATTCTGAACACTGAAGCTTTCTTT. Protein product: CASRTISGILNTEAFF.

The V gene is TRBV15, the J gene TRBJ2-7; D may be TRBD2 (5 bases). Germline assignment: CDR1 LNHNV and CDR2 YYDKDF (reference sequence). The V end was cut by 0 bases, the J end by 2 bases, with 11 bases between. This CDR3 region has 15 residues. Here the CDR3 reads CATSRDPGIAYEQYF. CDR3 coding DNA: TGTGCCACCAGCAGAGATCCGGGAATCGCCTACGAGCAGTACTTC.